What follows are 7 T cell receptor beta chains derived from one specimen sequenced in a study of T cells in tumors after PD-1 blockade. The data were produced by immunoSEQ multiplex PCR, yet TCRdb's version contains in-frame clones alone and is incomplete. This sample carries about 10,000 clones, approximately 61% of them seen once, and the ten largest clones take about an eighth. Sequenced material: tumor tissue, taken after anti-PD-1 treatment. These receptors were obtained from a human donor with basal cell carcinoma.

This clone is classed as medium-sized. The chain joins TRBV19 to TRBJ1-1, with D perhaps matching TRBD1 (5 bases). The CDR3 spans 16 residues. Germline V gene lookup returns CDR1 LNHDA and CDR2 SQIVND (reference sequence). Trimming removed 3 bases at V and 4 bases at J, with 18 bases between. CDR3 coding DNA: TGTGCCAGTAGTATCCTAGGGGAGTATAAGAGCACTGAAGCTTTCTTT. Translated, it gives CASSILGEYKSTEAFF.

In regard to this clone: Other DNA variants within this sample encode the same CDR3. This chain links TRBV28 with TRBJ2-1, with D possibly being TRBD1 (6 bases). The length of the CDR3 is 15 residues. CDR1 is MDHEN, CDR2 SYDVKM, per germline. The germline V and J ends were trimmed by 5 bases and 6 bases, with 17 bases remaining between them. Here the CDR3 DNA reads TGTGCCAGCAGTGCGTGGGGGCTCGGAGGCAATGAGCAGTTCTTC. Translated: CASSAWGLGGNEQFF. The whole variable domain, filled in from reference TRBV28 and TRBJ2-1, reads DVKVTQSSRYLVKRTGEKVFLECVQDMDHENMFWYRQDPGLGLRLIYFSYDVKMKEKGDIPEGYSVSREKKERFSLILESASTNQTSMYLCASSAWGLGGNEQFFGPGTRLTVL.

The J gene is TRBJ2-6, the V gene TRBV7-2; TRBD2 agrees at 7 bases. Trimming cost V 5 bases and J 0 bases; bases outside gene matches: 4. The CDR3 covers 16 residues. The germline V gene has CDR1 SGHTA and CDR2 FQGNSA. The CDR3 DNA reads TGTGCCAGCAGCATGGGCGGGGGCTCTGGGGCCAACGTCCTGACTTTC. Translation gives CASSMGGGSGANVLTF. Full variable domain (missing parts from reference TRBV7-2 and TRBJ2-6): GAGVSQSPSNKVTEKGKDVELRCDPISGHTALYWYRQSLGQGLEFLIYFQGNSAPDKSGLPSDRFSAERTGGSVSTLTIQRTQQEDSAVYLCASSMGGGSGANVLTFGAGSRLTVL.

The genes are TRBV24-1 and TRBJ2-3; D is unresolved. This CDR3 comprises 14 residues. Deletions cut 1 base from V and 0 bases from J, with 4 bases between. Germline loops: CDR1 KGHDR, CDR2 SFDVKD. The CDR3 DNA is TGTGCCACCAGTGATTTACGGAGCACAGATACGCAGTATTTT. The encoded protein is CATSDLRSTDTQYF.

This chain uses TRBV9 with TRBJ2-3; D not certain. CDR3 size: 12 residues. Germline lookup yields CDR1 SGDLS and CDR2 YYNGEE. The V end was cut by 9 bases, the J end by 2 bases, with 10 bases between. In nucleotides, the CDR3 is TGTGCCACCCAGAATCTCACAGATACGCAGTATTTT. This encodes CATQNLTDTQYF.

The CDR3 bases are TGTGCCAGTAGTATTGGTCAGTTAGCCTCTGAAGCTTTCTTT. Amino acids: CASSIGQLASEAFF. This sequence joins TRBV19 and TRBJ1-1; D is unresolved. Trimming took 3 bases from V and 6 from J, leaving 14 bases between them. This CDR3 spans 14 amino acids. The V gene's germline CDR1 is LNHDA and CDR2 SQIVND (reference sequence).

J is TRBJ1-5 and V is TRBV7-8; 9 bases are shared with TRBD1. J lost 7 bases, V lost 4 bases, and 2 bases had no gene match. From germline, CDR1 is SGHVS and CDR2 FQNEAQ. This CDR3 comprises 13 residues. CDR3: CASSWTGEQPQHF. The CDR3, as DNA: TGTGCCAGCAGCTGGACAGGGGAACAGCCCCAGCATTTT.